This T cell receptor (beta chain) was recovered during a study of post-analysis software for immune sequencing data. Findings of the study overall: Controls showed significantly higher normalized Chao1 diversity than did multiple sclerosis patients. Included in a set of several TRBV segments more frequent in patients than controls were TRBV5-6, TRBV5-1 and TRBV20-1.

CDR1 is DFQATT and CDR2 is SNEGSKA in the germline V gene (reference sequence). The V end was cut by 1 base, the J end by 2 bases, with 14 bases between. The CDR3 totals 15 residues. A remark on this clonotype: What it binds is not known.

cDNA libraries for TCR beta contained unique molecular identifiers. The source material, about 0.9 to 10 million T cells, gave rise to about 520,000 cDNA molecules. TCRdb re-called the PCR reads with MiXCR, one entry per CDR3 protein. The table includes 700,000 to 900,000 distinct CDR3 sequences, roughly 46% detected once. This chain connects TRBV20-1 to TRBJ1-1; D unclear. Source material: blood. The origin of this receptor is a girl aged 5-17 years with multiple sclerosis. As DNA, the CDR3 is TGCAGTGCTAGAGTCCCCGGAGAGATCAACACTGAAGCTTTCTTT. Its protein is CSARVPGEINTEAFF.